This passage covers 6 T cell receptor beta chains from one sample sequenced in a study of T-cell reconstitution after alpha-beta-depleted transplantation in children (dated by TCRdb to about 2016). The method behind the library was PCR. The run used an Illumina HiSeq 2500. TCR library preparation used molecular barcoding, with unique molecular identifiers applied to normalize quantification of the TCRbeta repertoire. Clones were called with MiXCR by TCRdb after fastp trimmed the public reads at Q25, and only in-frame beta chains were retained. For every CDR3 protein sequence, its rows merge into one entry that carries the most common genes and DNA. The sample data list almost 20,000 distinct CDR3 sequences, and under 15% of these were observed just once. The biggest ten clones account for 35% of the sample. The time point label here, explained by the study, means: day 60 (about 2 months) after transplantation. Reading the label with the study, this specimen's treatment or condition is: allogeneic hematopoietic cell transplantation with graft depleted of TCRalphabeta T cells and CD19 B cells.

The sample here was PBMCs, mostly from graft donor cells, taken 60 days after TCRalphabeta/CD19-depleted stem cell transplant. These receptors all stem from a female patient between 2 and 15 years old who had a stem cell transplant for congenital amegakaryocytic thrombocytopenia, so the T cells may come from the graft donor.

This clonotype was seen many times. V gene TRBV12-3 or TRBV12-4 combines with J gene TRBJ1-5; D gene ambiguous. This CDR3 has 14 amino acids. The V and J ends lost 7 bases and 6 bases respectively, with 16 bases between them. The CDR3 nucleotides are TGTGCCAGCACCATAGGGCGGGGAGGTCAGCCCCAGCATTTT. Its translation: CASTIGRGGQPQHF.

There are many counts of this clonotype. The rearrangement uses TRBV7-2 and TRBJ1-2; D remains ambiguous. V lost 5 bases, J lost 6 bases, and 13 bases lay in between. CDR3 length: 13 amino acids. Germline CDR1 is SGHTA and CDR2 is FQGNSA. The CDR3 DNA reads TGTGCCAGCAGCCTGAGGAGGAGAGATGGCTACACCTTC. Protein product: CASSLRRRDGYTF.

This clonotype was observed at least ten times. The V and J genes are TRBV21-1 and TRBJ1-6; TRBD1, the D gene given by the table, was not confirmed from the DNA. TRBV21-1 is labeled a pseudogene. This CDR3 contains 15 residues. CDR3 residues: CASSKRTGGGSPLHF. In DNA form, the CDR3 reads TGTGCCAGCAGCAAACGGACAGGGGGCGGTTCACCCCTCCACTTT.

This clonotype occurred many times. For the CDR3, the DNA is TGTGCCAGCAGCGTGAGGGGACTAGTCTACGAGCAGTACTTC. Translated, it gives CASSVRGLVYEQYF. This chain connects TRBV7-6 to TRBJ2-7; 8 bases match TRBD2. V lost 5 bases, J lost 3 bases, and 6 bases stayed unmatched. The CDR3 spans 14 residues. CDR1 is SGHVS and CDR2 is FNYEAQ in the germline V gene.

This clonotype showed up many times. V gene TRBV18 combines with J gene TRBJ1-4, with D unclear. Germline assignment: CDR1 KGHSH and CDR2 LQKENI. The V end lost 3 bases, the J end lost 0 bases, and 2 bases lay between the germline ends. This CDR3 spans 13 amino acids. Written as DNA, the CDR3 is TGTGCCAGCTCACCCACAACTAATGAAAAACTGTTTTTT. It codes for CASSPTTNEKLFF.

This clonotype was counted a few times. V usage is TRBV6-5 and J usage is TRBJ2-3, with D hard to call. Germline V gene lookup returns CDR1 MNHEY and CDR2 SVGAGI. The CDR3 sequence is 16 residues long. Between the trimmed V and J ends, which lost 0 bases and 1 base, there was a span of 11 bases. CDR3 sequence: CASSYSTRTGTDTQYF. Written as DNA, the CDR3 is TGTGCCAGCAGTTACTCGACCCGTACGGGCACAGATACGCAGTATTTT.